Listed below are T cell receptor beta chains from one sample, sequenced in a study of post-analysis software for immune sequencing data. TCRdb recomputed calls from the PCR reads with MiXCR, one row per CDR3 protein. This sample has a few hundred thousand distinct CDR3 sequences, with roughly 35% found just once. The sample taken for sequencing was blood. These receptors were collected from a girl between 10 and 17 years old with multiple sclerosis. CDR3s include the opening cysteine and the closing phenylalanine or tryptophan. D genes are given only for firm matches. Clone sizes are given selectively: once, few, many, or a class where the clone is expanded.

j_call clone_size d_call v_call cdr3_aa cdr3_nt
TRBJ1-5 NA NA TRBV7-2 CASSAPNQPQHF TGTGCCAGCAGCGCTCCTAATCAGCCCCAGCATTTT
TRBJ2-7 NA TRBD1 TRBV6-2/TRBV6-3 CASRAGTGSSYEQYF TGTGCCAGCAGGGCCGGGACAGGGAGCTCCTACGAGCAGTACTTC
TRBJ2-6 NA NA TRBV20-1 CSAELGHSGANVLTF TGCAGTGCTGAGCTCGGCCACTCTGGGGCCAACGTCCTGACTTTC
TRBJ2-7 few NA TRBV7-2 CASSLKSSREQYF TGTGCCAGCAGCCTGAAGTCTAGTAGGGAGCAGTACTTC
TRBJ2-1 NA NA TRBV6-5 CASRLFRTAYNEQFF TGTGCCAGCAGGCTTTTCCGGACGGCCTACAATGAGCAGTTCTTC
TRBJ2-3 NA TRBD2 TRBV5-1 CASSPTERGITDTQYF TGCGCCAGCAGCCCCACCGAGCGGGGGATAACAGATACGCAGTATTTT
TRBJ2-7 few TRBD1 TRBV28 CASSLTGETYEQYF TGTGCCAGCAGTTTGACAGGGGAAACCTACGAGCAGTACTTC
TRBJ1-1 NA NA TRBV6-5 CASSYSHRRVTEAFF TGTGCCAGCAGTTACTCGCACAGACGGGTCACTGAAGCTTTCTTT
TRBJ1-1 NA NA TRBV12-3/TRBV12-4 CASSRALGQNTEAFF TGTGCCAGCAGTCGCGCCCTGGGACAGAACACTGAAGCTTTCTTT
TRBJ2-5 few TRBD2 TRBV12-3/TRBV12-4 CASSPVAGGRETQYF TGTGCCAGCAGTCCTGTAGCGGGGGGGAGGGAGACCCAGTACTTC
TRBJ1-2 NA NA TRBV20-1 CSAPTATYGYTF TGCAGTGCTCCCACTGCCACCTATGGCTACACCTTC
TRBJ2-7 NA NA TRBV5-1 CASSLETPEQYF TGCGCCAGCAGCTTGGAGACCCCCGAGCAGTACTTC
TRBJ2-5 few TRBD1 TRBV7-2 CASSWDRREGGLLSGETQYF TGTGCCAGCAGCTGGGACAGGAGAGAGGGAGGCTTACTCTCAGGGGAGACCCAGTACTTC
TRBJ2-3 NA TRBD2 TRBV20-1 CSASGGAPDTQYF TGCAGTGCTAGCGGGGGGGCCCCAGATACGCAGTATTTT
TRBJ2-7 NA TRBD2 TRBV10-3 CAIRGTSGAYNEQYF TGTGCCATCAGGGGGACTAGCGGGGCCTACAATGAGCAGTACTTC
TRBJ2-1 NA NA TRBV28 CASSYGASSCNEQFF TGTGCCAGCAGTTACGGGGCCAGCTCCTGCAATGAGCAGTTCTTC
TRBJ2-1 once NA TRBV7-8 CASSSFAYNEQFF TGTGCCAGCAGCTCCTTTGCTTACAATGAGCAGTTCTTC
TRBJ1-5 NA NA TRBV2 CASRESGNWQPQHF TGTGCTAGCAGGGAGTCAGGGAACTGGCAGCCCCAGCATTTT
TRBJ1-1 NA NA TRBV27 CASSGGGPVTEAFF TGTGCCAGCAGTGGTGGGGGGCCGGTGACTGAAGCTTTCTTT
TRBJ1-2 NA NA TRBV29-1 CSVERQNYGYTF TGCAGCGTTGAGAGACAGAACTATGGCTACACCTTC
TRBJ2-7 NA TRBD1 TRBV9 CASSVQGASSEQYF TGTGCCAGCAGCGTACAGGGGGCTTCGTCGGAGCAGTACTTC
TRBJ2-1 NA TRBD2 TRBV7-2 CASSLRGAGSSDEQFF TGTGCCAGCAGCTTAAGGGGAGCGGGGTCCTCGGATGAGCAGTTCTTC